These 21 T cell receptor beta chains share one sample of origin, sequenced in a study of T-cell memory formation after mild COVID-19. Via MiXCR, TCRdb re-called the 5' RACE reads, giving one row per CDR3 protein. In the table there are around 500,000 distinct CDR3 sequences, 18% of which are singletons. Material: PBMCs or a T cell subset sorted from them (not recorded which). The source is an adult woman who had mild COVID-19 (a few samples of this study predate the infection). Cell type and time point are not known.

This rearrangement joins TRBV4-2 to TRBJ2-3; D is unclear. V was clipped by 0 bases and J by 4 bases, with 8 bases between them. This CDR3 is built from 14 residues. Germline assignment: CDR1 LGHNA and CDR2 YNFKEQ. The CDR3 sequence: CASSQEGSPDTQYF. The DNA of the CDR3 is TGTGCCAGCAGCCAAGAGGGTAGCCCAGATACGCAGTATTTT.

This clonotype was detected a few times. The V and J genes are TRBV2 and TRBJ1-1; the D is unclear. The germline V and J ends were trimmed by 2 bases and 3 bases, with 10 bases remaining between them. Germline-derived CDR1 and CDR2 are SNHLY and FYNNEI. The CDR3 spans 14 residues. The CDR3 bases are TGTGCCAGCAGTGAATCAGTGGATTACACTGAAGCTTTCTTT. The encoded protein is CASSESVDYTEAFF.

This clonotype was seen more than once but under ten times. The gene calls are TRBV6-1 and TRBJ2-4, with 7 bases matching TRBD1. V trimming: 6 bases; J trimming: 8 bases; junction bases outside the gene matches: 7. There are 13 residues in the CDR3. Germline CDR1 is MNHNS and CDR2 is SASEGT. CDR3 in amino acids: CASRLGQWDIQYF. The CDR3 DNA reads as TGTGCCAGCAGGTTGGGACAGTGGGACATTCAGTACTTC.

This chain uses TRBV27 with TRBJ2-2, with TRBD1 identical over 8 bases. The CDR3 is 15 amino acids. Germline CDR1 is MNHEY and CDR2 is SMNVEV (reference sequence). V shed 5 bases, J shed 8 bases, and the junction held 10 bases outside the gene matches. This CDR3 reads CASSIVARGLGELFF. DNA for the CDR3: TGTGCCAGCAGTATTGTGGCCAGGGGGCTTGGGGAGCTGTTTTTT.

The rearrangement uses TRBV7-2 and TRBJ2-4; maybe TRBD2 (5 bases). V shed 0 bases and J shed 2 bases, with 11 bases lying between them. CDR3 size: 16 residues. Germline V gene data show CDR1 as SGHTA and CDR2 as FQGNSA. In DNA, the CDR3 is TGTGCCAGCAGCTTAGCAGGCACGGGAACCAAAAACATTCAGTACTTC. The encoded protein is CASSLAGTGTKNIQYF.

This rearrangement joins TRBV12-3 or TRBV12-4 to TRBJ2-7, with unresolved D. The V end lost 6 bases, the J end lost 7 bases, and 22 bases lay between the germline ends. This CDR3 is 15 amino acids long. The chain's CDR3 is CASSPPADRAREQYF. CDR3 nucleotides: TGTGCCAGCAGCCCTCCCGCCGACCGCGCTCGGGAGCAGTACTTC.

V and J are TRBV12-3 or TRBV12-4 and TRBJ2-6; D is unresolved. Deletions cut 4 bases from V and 0 bases from J, with 7 bases between. The CDR3 sequence is 15 residues long. CDR3 DNA: TGTGCCAGCAGTTCCGGAAACTCTGGGGCCAACGTCCTGACTTTC. Amino acid sequence: CASSSGNSGANVLTF.

This clonotype turned up a few times. The J gene is TRBJ2-5, the V gene TRBV29-1, with 8 bases that match TRBD2. The CDR3 runs to 15 residues. With V trimmed by 7 bases and J by 4 bases, 14 bases remained unmatched. CDR1 and CDR2 (germline): SQVTM, ANQGSEA. The CDR3 nucleotides are TGCAGCGCCTCGCGGGGGGCGGTTACCGCAGAGACCCAGTACTTC. Translating gives CSASRGAVTAETQYF.

CDR3 sequence: CTSGGRGPYNEQFF. DNA for the CDR3: TGCACCTCTGGGGGGAGGGGGCCATACAATGAGCAGTTCTTC. V usage is TRBV29-1 and J usage is TRBJ2-1; D is perhaps TRBD1 or TRBD2 (7 bases each). In germline, CDR1 is SQVTM, CDR2 ANQGSEA. The CDR3 extends over 14 amino acids.

This clonotype has just a few counts. The chain joins TRBV19 to TRBJ2-1; D may be TRBD2 (6 bases). Germline CDR1 is LNHDA and CDR2 is SQIVND (reference sequence). Trimming stripped 3 bases from V and 2 bases from J, with 11 bases between. The CDR3 length is 15 residues. The CDR3: CASSISGPTYNEQFF. CDR3 DNA: TGTGCCAGTAGTATTAGCGGCCCTACCTACAATGAGCAGTTCTTC.

This clonotype was seen more than once but under ten times. The chain joins TRBV18 to TRBJ2-1; D unresolved. CDR3 length: 11 amino acids. Deletions cut 4 bases from V and 9 bases from J, with 7 bases between. From germline, CDR1 is KGHSH and CDR2 LQKENI. The CDR3, as DNA: TGTGCCAGCTCACGCGAGGTTGAGCAGTTCTTC. It specifies CASSREVEQFF.

The CDR3 reads CSARPWTRGGPPLHF. For the CDR3, the DNA is TGCAGTGCTAGGCCCTGGACGCGCGGGGGACCACCCCTCCACTTT. The chain carries TRBV20-1 and TRBJ1-6; D perhaps matches TRBD1 (5 bases). Germline V lookup: CDR1 DFQATT, CDR2 SNEGSKA (reference sequence). V shed 3 bases and J shed 11 bases, with 20 bases lying between them. This CDR3 is 15 amino acids long.

The table lists this clonotype with a few counts. V gene TRBV30 combines with J gene TRBJ1-1; no clear D. The germline gives CDR1 GTSNPN, CDR2 SVGIG (reference sequence). The CDR3 is 13 residues long. The V and J ends lost 3 bases and 10 bases respectively, with 18 bases between them. CDR3 protein: CAWSAERGILAFF. In DNA, the CDR3 is TGTGCCTGGAGCGCTGAAAGAGGAATTTTAGCTTTCTTT.

The chain recombines TRBV4-3 with TRBJ2-3; 8 bases match TRBD2. Germline V CDR1 and CDR2: LGHNA, YSLEER. The CDR3 loop spans 14 amino acids. V shed 4 bases and J 6 bases; nucleotides not matched to a gene: 6. The CDR3 protein is CASSLGTSIDTQYF. In DNA form, the CDR3 reads TGCGCCAGCAGCCTCGGGACTAGTATTGATACGCAGTATTTT.

This clonotype turned up a few times. This CDR3 reads CASSQSSGRHNEQFF. In nucleotides, the CDR3 is TGCGCCAGCAGCCAATCTAGCGGGAGGCACAATGAGCAGTTCTTC. The chain carries TRBV4-3 and TRBJ2-1; 11 positions agree with TRBD2. The CDR3 runs to 15 residues. Looked up from germline, CDR1 is LGHNA and CDR2 is YSLEER. V shed 2 bases and J 5 bases; nucleotides not matched to a gene: 2.

The genes are TRBV18 and TRBJ2-1, with D hard to call. CDR1 KGHSH and CDR2 LQKENI come from the germline V gene. The CDR3 has 14 amino acids. Deletions cut 3 bases from V and 4 bases from J, with 10 bases between. CDR3 sequence reads: CASSPGRQYNEQFF. The DNA of the CDR3 is TGTGCCAGCTCACCTGGGCGGCAATACAATGAGCAGTTCTTC. The full variable domain, its missing parts supplied by reference TRBV18 and TRBJ2-1, is NAGVMQNPRHLVRRRGQEARLRCSPMKGHSHVYWYRQLPEEGLKFMVYLQKENIIDESGMPKERFSAEFPKEGPSILRIQQVVRGDSAAYFCASSPGRQYNEQFFGPGTRLTVL.

The rearrangement joins TRBV29-1 to TRBJ2-1; D remains unclear. CDR3 length equals 14 residues. Trimming stripped 6 bases from V and 7 bases from J, with 19 bases between. CDR1 is SQVTM, CDR2 ANQGSEA, per germline. CDR3 sequence reads: CSVGFRTTSNEQFF. CDR3 DNA sequence: TGCAGCGTCGGTTTTAGGACGACGAGTAATGAGCAGTTCTTC.

This clonotype was seen a handful of times. V usage is TRBV24-1 and J usage is TRBJ2-1, with TRBD2 as a possible D gene (6 bases). Deletions cut 6 bases from V and 4 bases from J, with 15 bases between. This CDR3 has 15 residues. The germline V gene has CDR1 KGHDR and CDR2 SFDVKD. DNA of the CDR3: TGTGCCACCAGTCCCCGGTGGACTACATACAATGAGCAGTTCTTC. It specifies CATSPRWTTYNEQFF.

This clonotype has ten or more counts. The J gene is TRBJ1-5, the V gene TRBV6-2 or TRBV6-3; TRBD1 aligns across 7 bases. CDR1 and CDR2 (germline): MNHEY, SVGEGT. V shed 3 bases, J shed 7 bases, and the junction held 9 bases outside the gene matches. CDR3 length: 15 residues. The CDR3 is CASSYRDRAGQPQHF. In DNA form, the CDR3 reads TGTGCCAGCAGTTATCGCGACAGGGCGGGGCAGCCCCAGCATTTT.

The gene calls are TRBV12-3 or TRBV12-4 and TRBJ1-1; the D gene is possibly TRBD1 (6 bases). The CDR3 contains 19 residues. The V end was cut by 7 bases, the J end by 0 bases, with 27 bases between. In nucleotides, the CDR3 is TGTGCCAGCACTGGGGGGGGCAGCCGCCTTTCGCCCGTGAACACTGAAGCTTTCTTT. Encoded protein: CASTGGGSRLSPVNTEAFF.

The chain couples TRBV12-3 or TRBV12-4 to TRBJ2-1; 12 bases line up with TRBD2. Trimming cost V 2 bases and J 7 bases; bases outside gene matches: 3. This CDR3 has 15 amino acids. The CDR3 DNA is TGTGCCAGCAGTTTAAGACTAGCGGGAGTTAATGAGCAGTTCTTC. It codes for CASSLRLAGVNEQFF.